The sequence of this T cell receptor (beta chain) was determined in a study of blood T cell repertoires in COVID-19 (dated by TCRdb to 2019 to 2021). The study in broad terms: The collaborator samples originated in the United States, Italy and Spain and spanned the acute and convalescent phases of COVID-19. A de-identified subject ID, COVID-19 status, age in years and sex were almost always included in the sample metadata. The samples were drawn from two sources: the first 160 participants of the ongoing ImmuneRACE study, and 1,200 or so subjects contributed by 6 global collaborators. Subjects who had been exposed to COVID-19, were actively infected with it, or had recovered from it provided the deeply sampled blood TCRbeta repertoires that made up the dataset. Where available, HLA class I and class II types were obtained from metadata supplied by the sample provider rather than from assay-based typing. The material from the prospective study consisted of cDNA or gDNA derived from T cells, B-cell-depleted T cells, or PBMCs. A freely available public database, intended as a resource for researchers studying the immune response to SARS-CoV-2, is where the repertoires were released. Results the study describes overall, beyond this receptor: The amount of clinical and demographic metadata varied by source and participant and was provided uncurated.

A note on this clone: What this receptor recognizes is not known. No per-base quality is available; no much larger clone lies one base away.

CDR1 and CDR2 are drawn from the germline V gene (reference sequence): SEHNR, FQNEAQ. Unmatched junction bases come to 12, with V trimmed by 5 bases and J by 8 bases. The CDR3 spans 16 residues, from the cysteine through the phenylalanine. Only CDR3 DNA is held: 48 bases, read in frame from base 1. Participants in the prospective study were enrolled through a virtual design, were aged roughly 18 to 100 years, and lived in roughly 25 United States geographic areas. In the prospective study, participants were assigned to cohorts based on the clinical history participants reported in a screening survey and a study questionnaire. ImmuneRACE Cohort 3 recovered participants were defined by two consecutive negative NP/OP PCR tests, healthcare professional clearance, or symptom resolution. Mobile phlebotomists in the prospective study collected whole blood, serum and a nasopharyngeal or oropharyngeal swab from every participant. Participants in the prospective study had the option to provide additional blood draws and questionnaires over a roughly two-month period. Before DNA extraction, blood samples from the prospective study were shipped at room temperature or frozen.

The immunoSEQ Assay, a bias-controlled multiplex PCR, was used to amplify TCRbeta CDR3 regions from genomic DNA. In the paper's pipeline: The number of nucleated cells in each sample was estimated from the amplification of reference gene primers within the assay. To quantify the absolute abundance of each unique TCRbeta CDR3 rearrangement, sequence reads were collapsed and filtered. For each sample, productive Simpson clonality was calculated as the square root of Simpson's diversity index across productive rearrangements. Drawn from immuneACCESS, this table holds only the in-frame rearrangements with V and J called that TCRdb kept. Clones are partly lost; checked studies trace under half to an unresolved V gene and leave the rest unexplained. V and J calls and clone size are given by that table; D and trimming were obtained from the DNA. In this sample the table shows approximately 320,000 clones, more than 90% of which occur a single time. About 2.4% of the sample goes to the ten largest clones.

The material sequenced was PBMCs or T cells enriched from blood (not recorded which). The sequence derives from a man in his 60s who had recovered from COVID-19. The chain couples TRBV7-9 to TRBJ1-4; 9 junctional bases match TRBD1. The CDR3 reads as follows: CASSNQQGASSEKLFF. The DNA sequence is given as TGTGCCAGCAGCAATCAACAGGGGGCCAGCAGCGAAAAACTGTTTTTT.